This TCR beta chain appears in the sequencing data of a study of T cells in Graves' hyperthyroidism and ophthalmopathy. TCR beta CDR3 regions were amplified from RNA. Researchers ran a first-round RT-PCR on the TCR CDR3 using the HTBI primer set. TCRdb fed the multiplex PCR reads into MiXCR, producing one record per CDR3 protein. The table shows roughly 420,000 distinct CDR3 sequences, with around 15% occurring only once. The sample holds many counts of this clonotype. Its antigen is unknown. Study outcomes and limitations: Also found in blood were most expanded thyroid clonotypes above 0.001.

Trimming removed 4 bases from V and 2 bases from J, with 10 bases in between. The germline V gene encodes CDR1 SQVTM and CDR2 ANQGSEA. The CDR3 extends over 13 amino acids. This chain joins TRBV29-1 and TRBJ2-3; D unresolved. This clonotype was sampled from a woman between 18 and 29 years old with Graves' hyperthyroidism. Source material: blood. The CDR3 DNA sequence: TGCAGCGTTGGAAGGGTCCTCACAGATACGCAGTATTTT. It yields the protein CSVGRVLTDTQYF.